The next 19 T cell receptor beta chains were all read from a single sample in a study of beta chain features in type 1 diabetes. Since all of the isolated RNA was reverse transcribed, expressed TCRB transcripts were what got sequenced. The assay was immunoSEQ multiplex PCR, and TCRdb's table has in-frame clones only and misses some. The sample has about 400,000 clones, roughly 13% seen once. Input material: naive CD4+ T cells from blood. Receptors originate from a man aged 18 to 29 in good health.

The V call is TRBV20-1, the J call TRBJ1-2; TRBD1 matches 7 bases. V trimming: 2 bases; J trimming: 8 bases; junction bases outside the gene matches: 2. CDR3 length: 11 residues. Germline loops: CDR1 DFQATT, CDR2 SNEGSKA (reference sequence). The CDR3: CSARKTGGYTF. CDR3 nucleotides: TGCAGTGCTAGAAAGACAGGGGGCTACACCTTC.

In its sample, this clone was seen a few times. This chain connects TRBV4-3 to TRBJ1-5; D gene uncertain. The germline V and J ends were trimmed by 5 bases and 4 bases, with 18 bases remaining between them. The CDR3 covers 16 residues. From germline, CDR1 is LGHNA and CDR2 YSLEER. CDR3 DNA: TGCGCCAGCAGCTCACATTTGGCAGATACGAATCAGCCCCAGCATTTT. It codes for CASSSHLADTNQPQHF.

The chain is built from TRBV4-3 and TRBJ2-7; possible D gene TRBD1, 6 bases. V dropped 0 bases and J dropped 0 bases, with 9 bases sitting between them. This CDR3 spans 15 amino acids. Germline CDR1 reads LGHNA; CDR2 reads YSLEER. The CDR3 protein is CASSQDSDSSYEQYF. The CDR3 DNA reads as TGCGCCAGCAGCCAAGATTCGGACAGCTCCTACGAGCAGTACTTC.

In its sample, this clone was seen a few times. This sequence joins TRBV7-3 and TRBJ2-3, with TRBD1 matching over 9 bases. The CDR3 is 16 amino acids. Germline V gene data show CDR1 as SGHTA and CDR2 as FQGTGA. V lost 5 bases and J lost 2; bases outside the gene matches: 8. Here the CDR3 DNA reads TGTGCCAGCAGCCTACAGGGGGCGGGTTTCACAGATACGCAGTATTTT. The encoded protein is CASSLQGAGFTDTQYF.

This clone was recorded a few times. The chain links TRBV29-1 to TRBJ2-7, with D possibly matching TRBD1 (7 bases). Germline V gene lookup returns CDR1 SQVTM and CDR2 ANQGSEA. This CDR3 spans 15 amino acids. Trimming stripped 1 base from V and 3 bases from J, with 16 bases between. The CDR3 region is CSVEAWAGGIYEQYF. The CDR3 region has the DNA TGCAGCGTTGAAGCTTGGGCAGGGGGGATCTACGAGCAGTACTTC.

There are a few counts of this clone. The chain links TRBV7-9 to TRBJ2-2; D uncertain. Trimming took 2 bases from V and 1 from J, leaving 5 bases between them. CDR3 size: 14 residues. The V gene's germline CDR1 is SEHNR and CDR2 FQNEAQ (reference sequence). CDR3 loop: CASSLSGNTGELFF. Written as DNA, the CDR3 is TGTGCCAGCAGCTTATCAGGGAACACCGGGGAGCTGTTTTTT.

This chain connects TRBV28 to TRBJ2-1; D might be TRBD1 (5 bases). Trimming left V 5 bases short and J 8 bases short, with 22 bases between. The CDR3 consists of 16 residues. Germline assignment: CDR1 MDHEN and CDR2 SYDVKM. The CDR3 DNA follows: TGTGCCAGCAGTCCCGCCAGGGCTCGATCTGGGTATGAGCAGTTCTTC. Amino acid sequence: CASSPARARSGYEQFF.

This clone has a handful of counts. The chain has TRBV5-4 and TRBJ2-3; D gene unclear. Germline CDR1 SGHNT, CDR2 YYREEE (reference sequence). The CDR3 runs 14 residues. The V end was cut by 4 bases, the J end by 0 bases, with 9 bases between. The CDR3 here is CASSLAQSTDTQYF. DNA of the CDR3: TGTGCCAGCAGCCTGGCCCAGAGCACAGATACGCAGTATTTT.

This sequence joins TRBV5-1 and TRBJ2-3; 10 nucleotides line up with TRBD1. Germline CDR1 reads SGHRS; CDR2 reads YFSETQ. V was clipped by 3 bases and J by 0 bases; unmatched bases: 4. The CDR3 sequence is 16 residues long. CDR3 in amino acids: CASSYGTGASTDTQYF. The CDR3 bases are TGCGCCAGCAGCTACGGGACAGGGGCGAGCACAGATACGCAGTATTTT.

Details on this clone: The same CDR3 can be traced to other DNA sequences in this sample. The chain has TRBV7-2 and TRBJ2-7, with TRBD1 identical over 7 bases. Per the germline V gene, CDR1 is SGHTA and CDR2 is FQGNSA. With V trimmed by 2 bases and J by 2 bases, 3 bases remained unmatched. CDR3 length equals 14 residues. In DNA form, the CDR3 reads TGTGCCAGCAGCTTACAGGGACAGACCTACGAGCAGTACTTC. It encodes CASSLQGQTYEQYF.

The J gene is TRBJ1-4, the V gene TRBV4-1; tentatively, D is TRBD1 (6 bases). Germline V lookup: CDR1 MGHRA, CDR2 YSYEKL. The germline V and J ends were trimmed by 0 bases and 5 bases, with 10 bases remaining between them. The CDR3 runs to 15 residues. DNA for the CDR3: TGCGCCAGCAGCCAAGATAGGACAGCCAATGAAAAACTGTTTTTT. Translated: CASSQDRTANEKLFF.

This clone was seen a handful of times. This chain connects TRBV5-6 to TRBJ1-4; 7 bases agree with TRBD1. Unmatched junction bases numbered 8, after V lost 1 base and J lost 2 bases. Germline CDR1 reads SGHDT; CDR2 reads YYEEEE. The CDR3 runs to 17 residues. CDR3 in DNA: TGTGCCAGCAGCTTGCTGACAGGGAGCGGGACTAATGAAAAACTGTTTTTT. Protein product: CASSLLTGSGTNEKLFF.

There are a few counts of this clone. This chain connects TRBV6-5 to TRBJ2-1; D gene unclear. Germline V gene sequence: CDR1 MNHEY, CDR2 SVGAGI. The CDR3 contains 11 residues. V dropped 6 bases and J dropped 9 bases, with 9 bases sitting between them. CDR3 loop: CASRRLGEQFF. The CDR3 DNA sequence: TGTGCCAGCAGGCGGCTGGGTGAGCAGTTCTTC.

The CDR3 spells CAWSWTGDTEAFF. CDR3 DNA: TGTGCCTGGAGTTGGACAGGGGATACTGAAGCTTTCTTT. The V call is TRBV30, the J call TRBJ1-1, with 9 bases identical to TRBD1. Germline trimming cut 2 bases from V and 5 bases from J; bases unmatched to any gene: 3. This CDR3 contains 13 residues. Germline V lookup: CDR1 GTSNPN, CDR2 SVGIG (reference sequence).

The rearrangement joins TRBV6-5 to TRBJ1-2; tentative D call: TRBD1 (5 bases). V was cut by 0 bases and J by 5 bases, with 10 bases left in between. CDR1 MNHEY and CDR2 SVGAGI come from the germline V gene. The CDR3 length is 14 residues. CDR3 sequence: CASSYSDSGYGYTF. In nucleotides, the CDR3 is TGTGCCAGCAGTTACTCCGACAGTGGGTATGGCTACACCTTC.

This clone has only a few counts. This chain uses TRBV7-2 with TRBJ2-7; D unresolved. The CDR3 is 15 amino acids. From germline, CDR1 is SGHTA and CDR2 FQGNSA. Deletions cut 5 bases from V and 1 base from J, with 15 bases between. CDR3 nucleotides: TGTGCCAGCAGCCCGACAAATTCTGTATCCTACGAGCAGTACTTC. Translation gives CASSPTNSVSYEQYF.

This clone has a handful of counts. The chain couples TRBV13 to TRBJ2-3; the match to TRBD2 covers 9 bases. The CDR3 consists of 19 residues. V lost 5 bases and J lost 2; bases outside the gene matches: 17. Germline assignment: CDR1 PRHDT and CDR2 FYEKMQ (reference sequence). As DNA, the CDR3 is TGTGCCAGCAGCCCCCCTCTGGGCGGGGGGGGCGAACTCACAGATACGCAGTATTTT. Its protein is CASSPPLGGGGELTDTQYF.

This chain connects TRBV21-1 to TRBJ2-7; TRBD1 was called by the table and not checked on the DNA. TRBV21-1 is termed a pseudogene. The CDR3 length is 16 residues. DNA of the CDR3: TGTGCCAGCAGCAAAGAGTTTCCAGGGCCATTATACGAGCAGTACTTC. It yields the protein CASSKEFPGPLYEQYF.

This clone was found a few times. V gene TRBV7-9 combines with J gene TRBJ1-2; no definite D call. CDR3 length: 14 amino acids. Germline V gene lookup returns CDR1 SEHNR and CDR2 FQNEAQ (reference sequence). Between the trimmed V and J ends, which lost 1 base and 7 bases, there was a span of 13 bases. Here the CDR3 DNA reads TGTGCCAGCAGCTTAGGTGCAGGCCGGGGTGGCTACACCTTC. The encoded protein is CASSLGAGRGGYTF. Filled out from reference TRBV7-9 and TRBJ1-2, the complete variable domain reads DTGVSQNPRHKITKRGQNVTFRCDPISEHNRLYWYRQTLGQGPEFLTYFQNEAQLEKSRLLSDRFSAERPKGSFSTLEIQRTEQGDSAMYLCASSLGAGRGGYTFGSGTRLTVV.